The 29 T cell receptor beta chains listed next were all sequenced from one sample in a study of cytomegalovirus exposure and HLA in healthy donors. PCR primers comprised 60 Vbeta and 13 Jbeta primers. Some clones are missing from TCRdb's copy, which holds only in-frame ones; the method was immunoSEQ multiplex PCR. Among about 270,000 clones listed, around 65% were seen once. The material sequenced was PBMCs. The receptors shown here come from a female donor in good health and CMV-seronegative.

This sequence joins TRBV19 and TRBJ2-4; TRBD1 matches at 7 bases. The germline CDR1 and CDR2 sequences are LNHDA and SQIVND (reference sequence). The CDR3 contains 14 residues. V shed 4 bases, J shed 5 bases, and the junction held 5 bases outside the gene matches. The CDR3 DNA sequence: TGTGCCAGTAGTAATGACAGGGCTGAAAACATTCAGTACTTC. Translated: CASSNDRAENIQYF. Full variable domain (missing parts from reference TRBV19 and TRBJ2-4): DGGITQSPKYLFRKEGQNVTLSCEQNLNHDAMYWYRQDPGQGLRLIYYSQIVNDFQKGDIAEGYSVSREKKESFPLTVTSAQKNPTAFYLCASSNDRAENIQYFGAGTRLSVL.

V is TRBV7-2 and J is TRBJ2-7; 13 bases are a match to TRBD2. This CDR3 has 15 amino acids. Germline-derived CDR1 and CDR2 are SGHTA and FQGNSA. J lost 3 bases, V lost 5 bases, and 4 bases had no gene match. CDR3 amino acids: CASSKRTSGGYEQYF. The DNA for the CDR3 is TGTGCCAGCAGCAAACGGACTAGCGGGGGCTACGAGCAGTACTTC.

This clone was counted between two and nine times. V gene TRBV10-3 combines with J gene TRBJ2-1; 10 bases map to TRBD2. The germline CDR1 and CDR2 sequences are ENHRY and SYGVKD. The CDR3 extends over 15 amino acids. V lost 6 bases, J lost 9 bases, and 11 bases stayed unmatched. The CDR3 DNA sequence: TGTGCCATCAGGGCTATAGCGGGAGGAAGCGGTGAGCAGTTCTTC. Amino acid sequence: CAIRAIAGGSGEQFF.

A few counts support this clone. V is TRBV11-3 and J is TRBJ2-5; D is ambiguous. Trimming shortened V by 0 bases and J by 5 bases, and 7 bases separated the two germline ends. The CDR3 spans 13 residues. The V gene's germline CDR1 is SGHNT and CDR2 YENEEA. In DNA, the CDR3 is TGTGCCAGCAGCTTAGAAAGTGCGGAGACCCAGTACTTC. This encodes CASSLESAETQYF. The entire variable domain, with the rest obtained from reference TRBV11-3 and TRBJ2-5, is as follows: EAGVVQSPRYKIIEKKQPVAFWCNPISGHNTLYWYLQNLGQGPELLIRYENEEAVDDSQLPKDRFSAERLKGVDSTLKIQPAELGDSAVYLCASSLESAETQYFGPGTRLLVL.

The chain has TRBV27 and TRBJ2-2; a weak D match, TRBD1 (6 bases). CDR1 is MNHEY, CDR2 SMNVEV, per germline (reference sequence). V was shortened by 6 bases and J by 2 bases, with 13 bases between the two germline ends. The CDR3 loop spans 15 amino acids. CDR3 region: CASSQGTLNTGELFF. The CDR3 DNA reads as TGTGCCAGCAGCCAAGGGACACTCAACACCGGGGAGCTGTTTTTT.

The V gene is TRBV18, the J gene TRBJ1-2; 7 bases line up with TRBD1. J was trimmed by 8 bases and V by 4 bases; bases with no gene match: 7. Germline CDR1 KGHSH, CDR2 LQKENI. The CDR3 extends over 13 amino acids. CDR3 coding DNA: TGTGCCAGCTCACTCCGACAGGGTTTAGGCTACACCTTC. Its translation: CASSLRQGLGYTF.

The rearrangement uses TRBV2 and TRBJ1-1; 8 bases match TRBD1. Per the germline V gene, CDR1 is SNHLY and CDR2 is FYNNEI. The CDR3 sequence is 12 residues long. V was pared by 9 bases and J by 7 bases, with 7 bases of the junction left unmatched. Written as DNA, the CDR3 is TGTGCCAGACGACAGGGGCCGCATGAAGCTTTCTTT. Protein: CARRQGPHEAFF.

The chain uses TRBV10-3 and TRBJ2-7; TRBD1 agrees at 11 bases. The CDR3 sequence is 15 residues long. Germline V gene data show CDR1 as ENHRY and CDR2 as SYGVKD. V dropped 8 bases and J dropped 4; count of bases not matched to a gene: 10. CDR3 protein: CAIEDSDRGRYEQYF. The DNA of the CDR3 is TGTGCCATCGAAGACTCGGACAGGGGGCGATACGAGCAGTACTTC.

The V and J genes are TRBV13 and TRBJ2-7; TRBD2 agrees at 10 bases. CDR3 length equals 16 residues. V trimming: 5 bases; J trimming: 5 bases; junction bases outside the gene matches: 12. Germline CDR1 is PRHDT and CDR2 is FYEKMQ (reference sequence). CDR3 region: CASSLKRTSGRDEQYF. In nucleotides, the CDR3 is TGTGCCAGCAGCCTAAAACGGACTAGCGGAAGGGACGAGCAGTACTTC.

V and J are TRBV21-1 and TRBJ2-7; the table's TRBD1 call for D was not verified on the DNA. TRBV21-1 has pseudogene status. CDR3 length equals 12 residues. CDR3 in amino acids: CAGLALPYEQYF. CDR3 nucleotide sequence: TGTGCCGGCTTGGCCCTCCCATACGAGCAGTACTTC.

The J gene is TRBJ2-7, the V gene TRBV11-2; 8 nucleotides match TRBD1. Germline assignment: CDR1 SGHAT and CDR2 FQNNGV. Unmatched junction bases numbered 18, after V lost 2 bases and J lost 3 bases. This CDR3 has 19 amino acids. The CDR3 reads CASSLSRDRRQGTIYEQYF. CDR3 sequence (DNA): TGTGCCAGCAGCTTATCCAGGGACCGGCGACAGGGGACGATCTACGAGCAGTACTTC.

This clone was detected only once. The chain couples TRBV20-1 to TRBJ2-7; no clear D gene. V was clipped by 5 bases and J by 5 bases, with 7 bases between them. The CDR3 is 10 residues long. Germline CDR1 reads DFQATT; CDR2 reads SNEGSKA (reference sequence). CDR3 amino acids: CSAYTNEQYF. CDR3 nucleotides: TGCAGTGCTTACACCAACGAGCAGTACTTC.

The CDR3 spells CASSFPSTGGGWNQPQHF. CDR3 coding DNA: TGTGCCAGCAGTTTTCCCAGTACAGGGGGCGGTTGGAATCAGCCCCAGCATTTT. The genes are TRBV28 and TRBJ1-5, with 9 bases matching TRBD1. CDR3 size: 18 residues. From germline, CDR1 is MDHEN and CDR2 SYDVKM. V was pared by 3 bases and J by 4 bases, with 13 bases of the junction left unmatched.

V and J are TRBV28 and TRBJ1-2; 7 bases agree with TRBD1. There are 14 residues in the CDR3. Unmatched junction bases numbered 8, after V lost 6 bases and J lost 4 bases. From germline, CDR1 is MDHEN and CDR2 SYDVKM. For the CDR3, the DNA is TGTGCCAGCAGACTTACGGGACAGAGCTATGGCTACACCTTC. Amino acids: CASRLTGQSYGYTF.

The V call is TRBV5-1, the J call TRBJ2-7, with TRBD2 matching 12 bases. With V trimmed by 4 bases and J by 4 bases, 12 bases remained unmatched. Germline lookup yields CDR1 SGHRS and CDR2 YFSETQ. The CDR3 covers 17 residues. The CDR3 reads CASSRTSGTPGSYEQYF. The CDR3 region has the DNA TGCGCCAGCAGCAGGACTAGCGGGACCCCCGGGTCATACGAGCAGTACTTC.

The V gene is TRBV5-6, the J gene TRBJ2-1; 7 bases align to TRBD1. Germline lookup yields CDR1 SGHDT and CDR2 YYEEEE. The V segment lost 0 bases and the J segment 9 bases; nucleotides outside the gene matches: 9. The CDR3 runs 15 residues. The CDR3 reads CASSLVTGVGGEQFF. The DNA for the CDR3 is TGTGCCAGCAGCTTGGTCACAGGGGTAGGAGGTGAGCAGTTCTTC.

This clone was counted a few times. J is TRBJ1-2 and V is TRBV6-1; D perhaps matches TRBD1 (6 bases). Deletions cut 1 base from V and 7 bases from J, with 13 bases between. CDR3 size: 14 residues. Germline loops: CDR1 MNHNS, CDR2 SASEGT. The CDR3 reads CASSEGRGAAGYTF. The CDR3 DNA sequence: TGTGCCAGCAGTGAAGGCAGGGGCGCGGCTGGCTACACCTTC.

The genes are TRBV28 and TRBJ2-3; no firm D call. Trimming stripped 4 bases from V and 4 bases from J, with 6 bases between. CDR3 length: 12 amino acids. The V gene's germline CDR1 is MDHEN and CDR2 SYDVKM. CDR3 bases: TGTGCCAGCAGTTCCTCTCCAGATACGCAGTATTTT. Its translation is CASSSSPDTQYF.

The chain employs TRBV9 and TRBJ1-2; 11 nucleotides match TRBD1. The CDR3 length is 15 residues. Germline CDR1 reads SGDLS; CDR2 reads YYNGEE. V shed 0 bases, J shed 3 bases, and the junction held 1 base outside the gene matches. The CDR3 sequence: CASSVGDRGDYGYTF. DNA for the CDR3: TGTGCCAGCAGCGTAGGGGACAGGGGGGACTATGGCTACACCTTC.

This chain connects TRBV5-1 to TRBJ1-1, with D perhaps matching TRBD1 (5 bases). Trimming cost V 4 bases and J 4 bases, with 11 bases left between them. CDR1 and CDR2 (germline): SGHRS, YFSETQ. This CDR3 contains 13 residues. In DNA form, the CDR3 reads TGCGCCAGCAGCACTGCGGGGGTCACTGAAGCTTTCTTT. Its translation: CASSTAGVTEAFF.

In its sample, this clone was seen a few times. The CDR3 loop is CASSPERGWGQTGNTIYF. CDR3 DNA sequence: TGTGCCAGCAGCCCCGAGAGGGGGTGGGGACAGACTGGAAACACCATATATTTT. The chain recombines TRBV9 with TRBJ1-3; 7 nucleotides match TRBD1. Germline values: CDR1 SGDLS, CDR2 YYNGEE. This CDR3 contains 18 residues. Losses at the gene ends were 4 bases for V and 2 bases for J; bases not matched to a gene: 15.

This clone was seen a single time. V gene TRBV6-1 combines with J gene TRBJ2-1, with TRBD1 identical over 9 bases. Trimming removed 2 bases from V and 13 bases from J; junction bases left unmatched: 15. This CDR3 is built from 16 residues. The germline V gene has CDR1 MNHNS and CDR2 SASEGT. CDR3 DNA: TGTGCCAGCAGTGAACTCCCGGACAGGGGACCCCCTTCCCAGTTCTTC. Translated: CASSELPDRGPPSQFF.

This clone was seen more than once but under ten times. The V call is TRBV9, the J call TRBJ2-2; D may be TRBD1 (6 bases). The CDR3 loop spans 14 amino acids. Germline values: CDR1 SGDLS, CDR2 YYNGEE. The germline V and J ends were trimmed by 6 bases and 15 bases, with 24 bases remaining between them. The CDR3 sequence: CASKAPGSGQRMFF. The CDR3, as DNA: TGTGCCAGCAAGGCCCCAGGATCGGGACAAAGGATGTTTTTT.

V and J are TRBV6-1 and TRBJ2-2; TRBD2 aligns across 14 bases. Germline V gene lookup returns CDR1 MNHNS and CDR2 SASEGT. The J segment lost 7 bases and the V segment lost 4 bases, leaving 2 bases of the junction unmatched. The length of the CDR3 is 15 residues. The DNA for the CDR3 is TGTGCCAGCAGTGGACTAGCGGGAGGGGGCGGGGAGCTGTTTTTT. Translation: CASSGLAGGGGELFF.

The chain joins TRBV6-1 to TRBJ1-1, with 7 positions matching TRBD1. Germline loops: CDR1 MNHNS, CDR2 SASEGT. The ends lost 9 bases at V and 0 bases at J; junction bases unmatched: 10. The CDR3 is 15 amino acids. For the CDR3, the DNA is TGTGCCAGTGCGACAGGGTTGGCCATGAACACTGAAGCTTTCTTT. Its translation: CASATGLAMNTEAFF.

The chain's CDR3 is CASSELLGGAGELFF. The DNA of the CDR3 is TGTGCCAGCAGTGAGTTGCTCGGAGGGGCCGGGGAGCTGTTTTTT. The chain recombines TRBV6-4 with TRBJ2-2, with TRBD2 as a possible D gene (6 bases). This CDR3 region has 15 residues. Germline V lookup: CDR1 MRHNA, CDR2 SNTAGT. Trimming took 3 bases from V and 6 from J, leaving 14 bases between them.

The chain joins TRBV30 to TRBJ1-3; D possibly corresponds to TRBD1 (5 bases). Per the germline V gene, CDR1 is GTSNPN and CDR2 is SVGIG (reference sequence). CDR3 length: 14 residues. V was trimmed by 7 bases and J by 0 bases, leaving 13 bases between them. The chain's CDR3 is CAFATDLSGNTIYF. The CDR3 coding sequence is TGTGCCTTCGCGACAGACCTCTCTGGAAACACCATATATTTT.

The V gene is TRBV27, the J gene TRBJ1-1, with 10 nucleotides matching TRBD1. Germline V CDR1 and CDR2: MNHEY, SMNVEV (reference sequence). After removal of 4 bases from V and 3 bases from J, the junction contained 11 bases not matched to a gene. This CDR3 region has 17 residues. DNA for the CDR3: TGTGCCAGCAGTTACCTCACGACAGGGGGCGCGGACACTGAAGCTTTCTTT. Translation gives CASSYLTTGGADTEAFF.

The V call is TRBV15, the J call TRBJ1-2; D is uncertain. The length of the CDR3 is 11 residues. With 0 bases removed from V and 11 bases from J, the gap between germline ends came to 7 bases. CDR1 and CDR2 from the germline V gene are LNHNV and YYDKDF (reference sequence). As DNA, the CDR3 is TGTGCCACCAGCAGAGAAGCGGAATACACCTTC. It is translated as CATSREAEYTF.